The clone carrying this T cell receptor (beta chain) has just a few counts. Its target is not known. The sample comes from a study of CD8+ T cells in alopecia areata. Study details: The study gave treated patients oral tofacitinib at 5 to 10 mg twice daily. Tofacitinib administration persisted for 6 to 18 months, succeeded by 6 months off drug.

Extracted RNA was reverse transcribed, and the resulting cDNA served as sequencing template. Measured with immunoSEQ multiplex PCR; TCRdb has only the in-frame clones, and not every one. Of around 250,000 clones in the sample, roughly two thirds were seen once. V was cut by 3 bases and J by 3 bases, with 12 bases left in between. The CDR3 extends over 16 amino acids. From germline, CDR1 is SGHTA and CDR2 FQGNSA. Findings and caveats of the study: Clonality was higher in lesional than normal scalp, especially in alopecia totalis/universalis.

The authors sorted CD4+ and CD8+ T cells from PBMCs. This sequence joins TRBV7-2 and TRBJ1-6, with a weak D call TRBD1 (5 bases). Specimen: CD4+ T cells sorted from blood, collected at week 0. The receptor comes from a human donor with alopecia areata. In DNA, the CDR3 is TGTGCCAGCAGCTTTGGAGCAGGGTACTATAATTCACCCCTCCACTTT. Amino acids: CASSFGAGYYNSPLHF.